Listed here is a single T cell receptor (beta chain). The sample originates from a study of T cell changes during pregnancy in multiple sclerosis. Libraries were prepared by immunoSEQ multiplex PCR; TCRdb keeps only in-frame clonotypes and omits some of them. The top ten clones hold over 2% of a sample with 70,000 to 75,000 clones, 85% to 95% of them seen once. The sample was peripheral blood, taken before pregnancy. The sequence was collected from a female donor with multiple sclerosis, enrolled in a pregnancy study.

Written as DNA, the CDR3 is TGTGCCAGCAGCCGGGAGGCGGGAGATGCCAAAAACATTCAGTACTTC. Protein sequence: CASSREAGDAKNIQYF. The chain combines TRBV9 with TRBJ2-4; the match to TRBD2 covers 7 bases. J lost 1 base, V lost 4 bases, and 8 bases had no gene match. The CDR3 consists of 16 residues. CDR1 is SGDLS, CDR2 YYNGEE, per germline.